The 14 T cell receptor beta chains presented below share a single source sample, sequenced in a study of blood T cell repertoires in COVID-19 (dated by TCRdb to about 2020). Libraries were made using the immunoSEQ multiplex PCR assay. TCRdb's version of the immuneACCESS table is confined to in-frame rearrangements and falls short of the full clone set. An unresolved V gene accounts for under half of the shortfall where checked; the remainder is of unknown origin. In all, the sample holds 150,000 to 200,000 clones, and 85% to 95% of those were seen once. Roughly 2% of the sample rests with the top ten. The sequencing input was peripheral blood. The receptors were sampled from a woman aged 55 to 70 with COVID-19, enrolled during active disease.

For the CDR3, the DNA is TGTGCCAGCAGCGTGCTCCCCCTATTACGGAATTCACCCCTCCACTTT. Translating gives CASSVLPLLRNSPLHF. This chain uses TRBV9 with TRBJ1-6; D remains ambiguous. The germline CDR1 and CDR2 sequences are SGDLS and YYNGEE. The CDR3 contains 16 residues. V gave up 2 bases and J gave up 7 bases, with 16 bases separating them.

The chain joins TRBV4-3 to TRBJ1-5, with 8 bases that match TRBD1. From germline, CDR1 is LGHNA and CDR2 YSLEER. V gave up 1 base and J gave up 4 bases; unmatched junction bases: 3. The CDR3 is 15 residues long. DNA for the CDR3: TGCGCCAGCAGCCAAGTCCAGGGGGCGAATCAGCCCCAGCATTTT. It is translated as CASSQVQGANQPQHF.

V gene TRBV10-3 combines with J gene TRBJ1-4, with unresolved D. The CDR3 is made up of 16 amino acids. Germline V gives CDR1 ENHRY, CDR2 SYGVKD. V was clipped by 3 bases and J by 0 bases, with 11 bases between them. The CDR3 DNA reads TGTGCCATCAGTGACCCCAGCGGGCCAACTAATGAAAAACTGTTTTTT. Protein product: CAISDPSGPTNEKLFF.

The V gene is TRBV5-6, the J gene TRBJ1-5; D is unclear. The V end was cut by 4 bases, the J end by 2 bases, with 13 bases between. CDR3 length: 15 residues. Germline V gene lookup returns CDR1 SGHDT and CDR2 YYEEEE. The chain's CDR3 is CASSGFGSGNQPQHF. The CDR3, as DNA: TGTGCCAGCAGCGGCTTCGGGAGTGGCAATCAGCCCCAGCATTTT.

V and J are TRBV19 and TRBJ1-2; D gene unclear. V gave up 4 bases and J gave up 0 bases, with 9 bases separating them. Germline assignment: CDR1 LNHDA and CDR2 SQIVND (reference sequence). This CDR3 is 14 amino acids long. Written as DNA, the CDR3 is TGTGCCAGTAGTAGCACCGGGGCTAACTATGGCTACACCTTC. It encodes CASSSTGANYGYTF. The entire variable domain, with the rest obtained from reference TRBV19 and TRBJ1-2, is as follows: DGGITQSPKYLFRKEGQNVTLSCEQNLNHDAMYWYRQDPGQGLRLIYYSQIVNDFQKGDIAEGYSVSREKKESFPLTVTSAQKNPTAFYLCASSSTGANYGYTFGSGTRLTVV.

The V gene is TRBV19, the J gene TRBJ2-1, with D possibly being TRBD1 (6 bases). This CDR3 spans 16 amino acids. Trimming pared 1 base from V and 0 bases from J, leaving 10 bases between. Germline lookup yields CDR1 LNHDA and CDR2 SQIVND (reference sequence). CDR3: CASSIARTASYNEQFF. DNA for the CDR3: TGTGCCAGTAGTATAGCTCGGACAGCCTCCTACAATGAGCAGTTCTTC.

J is TRBJ1-2 and V is TRBV4-1, with a tentative D call TRBD1 (6 bases). CDR1 MGHRA and CDR2 YSYEKL come from the germline V gene. Trimming stripped 2 bases from V and 4 bases from J, with 14 bases between. This CDR3 region has 15 residues. The CDR3 here is CASSQSGTDSYGYTF. The CDR3 DNA is TGCGCCAGCAGCCAATCCGGGACGGACAGCTATGGCTACACCTTC.

The table lists this clone with a count of one. The chain couples TRBV7-2 to TRBJ2-5; 7 bases map to TRBD2. The CDR3 loop spans 15 amino acids. The V gene end was trimmed by 1 base and the J gene end by 4 bases; junction bases not matched to a gene: 6. Looked up from germline, CDR1 is SGHTA and CDR2 is FQGNSA. CDR3 loop: CASSLDGREGETQYF. The CDR3 DNA is TGTGCCAGCAGCTTAGATGGCAGGGAGGGAGAGACCCAGTACTTC.

Remarks on this clone: The same CDR3 can be traced to other DNA sequences in this sample. The V gene is TRBV7-9, the J gene TRBJ1-2, with D possibly TRBD1 on 5 matching bases. Trimming took off 0 bases at V and 8 bases at J, with 10 bases between the two ends. Germline V gene lookup returns CDR1 SEHNR and CDR2 FQNEAQ (reference sequence). CDR3 size: 13 residues. The CDR3 DNA follows: TGTGCCAGCAGCTTAGCAGGGGCAGGAGGCTACACCTTC. It translates to CASSLAGAGGYTF. Full variable domain (remainder filled in from reference TRBV7-9 and TRBJ1-2): DTGVSQNPRHKITKRGQNVTFRCDPISEHNRLYWYRQTLGQGPEFLTYFQNEAQLEKSRLLSDRFSAERPKGSFSTLEIQRTEQGDSAMYLCASSLAGAGGYTFGSGTRLTVV.

This clone has just one count. This rearrangement joins TRBV19 to TRBJ1-1; 11 nucleotides line up with TRBD1. Germline V gene lookup returns CDR1 LNHDA and CDR2 SQIVND (reference sequence). CDR3 length: 15 residues. Losses at the gene ends were 6 bases for V and 5 bases for J; bases not matched to a gene: 8. The CDR3 nucleotides are TGTGCCAGTAGCGATTGGGGGACAGGGGGGACTGAAGCTTTCTTT. This encodes CASSDWGTGGTEAFF.

The gene calls are TRBV23-1 and TRBJ1-1; 8 bases fit TRBD1. TRBV23-1 is filed as an ORF, its function uncertain. This CDR3 is built from 13 residues. CDR3 in amino acids: CATLTGGNTEAFF. CDR3 coding DNA: TGCGCAACCCTAACAGGGGGGAACACTGAAGCTTTCTTT.

The J gene is TRBJ1-1, the V gene TRBV6-2 or TRBV6-3; TRBD1 aligns across 8 bases. The CDR3 is 13 amino acids. The V segment lost 1 base and the J segment 11 bases; nucleotides outside the gene matches: 6. CDR1 and CDR2 (germline): MNHEY, SVGEGT. The chain's CDR3 is CASSYFDRTGAFF. In nucleotides, the CDR3 is TGTGCCAGCAGTTACTTCGACAGGACAGGGGCTTTCTTT.

To note about this clone: One end of the junction fails to match germline, which may point to a read error. The CDR3 DNA is TGTGCCAGCAGTTATCAGGGGGCGCGTTCCTTC. It codes for CASSYQGARSF. The chain couples TRBV5-8 to TRBJ1-2, with 8 positions matching TRBD1. The CDR3 sequence is 11 residues long. The germline gives CDR1 SGHTS, CDR2 YDEGEE.

This rearrangement joins TRBV3-1 (or the pseudogene TRBV3-2) to TRBJ2-1; D is ambiguous. Trimming took 6 bases from V and 3 from J, leaving 9 bases between them. The germline gives CDR1 LGHDT, CDR2 YNNKEL (reference sequence). CDR3 length: 13 amino acids. CDR3 in amino acids: CASRQLNYNEQFF. CDR3 sequence (DNA): TGTGCCAGCAGGCAACTTAACTACAATGAGCAGTTCTTC.